This is a list of T cell receptor beta chains from one sample in a study of T-cell reconstitution after alpha-beta-depleted transplantation in children. TCRdb reprocessed the PCR reads with MiXCR, giving one entry per CDR3 protein. The profile covers about 400,000 distinct CDR3 sequences, with roughly 20% appearing a single time and 3.5% to 4% taken by the ten largest. This sample comprised PBMCs from the stem cell graft donor, obtained from the stem cell graft. The receptor source for this set is a human donor who donated a stem cell graft to a child with acute myeloid leukemia. CDR3s include the opening cysteine and the closing phenylalanine or tryptophan. Fields, in order: clone size, D gene, V gene, J gene, CDR3 protein, CDR3 DNA. A D gene is named only where the DNA matches it firmly. The size field is filled for only some rows; it gives once, few, many or a size class.

>-|-|TRBV28|TRBJ2-5
CASSYRGTQYF
TGTGCCAGCAGTTACCGTGGGACCCAGTACTTC
>many|-|TRBV4-1|TRBJ1-1
CASSQGAEPRGDTEAFF
TGCGCCAGCAGCCAAGGGGCCGAACCCAGGGGCGACACTGAAGCTTTCTTT
>many|-|TRBV7-8|TRBJ2-7
CASSLVGGRTYEQYF
TGTGCCAGCAGCTTAGTGGGCGGCAGGACCTACGAGCAGTACTTC
>few|TRBD1|TRBV7-9|TRBJ2-1
CASSPGTGSHNEQFF
TGTGCCAGCAGCCCCGGGACAGGGTCCCACAATGAGCAGTTCTTC
>many|TRBD1|TRBV6-1|TRBJ2-1
CASRTGTGDYNEQFF
TGTGCCAGCAGAACCGGGACAGGGGACTACAATGAGCAGTTCTTC
>-|-|TRBV3-1|TRBJ2-2
CATAGTGELFF
TGTGCCACCGCGGGCACCGGGGAGCTGTTTTTT
>-|-|TRBV28|TRBJ2-6
CASTPRQLSGANVLTF
TGTGCCAGCACCCCCCGACAGCTCTCTGGGGCCAACGTCCTGACTTTC
>-|TRBD2|TRBV12-3/TRBV12-4|TRBJ2-5
CASRGGRQQETQYF
TGTGCCAGCAGGGGAGGGAGGCAGCAAGAGACCCAGTACTTC
>few|TRBD1|TRBV7-6|TRBJ1-6
CASSSQGEGYNSPLHF
TGTGCCAGCAGCTCACAGGGGGAAGGCTATAATTCACCCCTCCACTTT
>-|TRBD1|TRBV20-1|TRBJ2-7
CSATGQPYEQYF
TGCAGTGCGACGGGACAGCCCTACGAGCAGTACTTC
>-|-|TRBV29-1|TRBJ2-2
CSVPSGAGELFF
TGCAGCGTGCCCTCGGGCGCCGGGGAGCTGTTTTTT
>-|TRBD1|TRBV29-1|TRBJ1-1
CSASTGAVGTEAFF
TGCAGCGCCTCGACAGGGGCCGTTGGCACTGAAGCTTTCTTT
>-|-|TRBV27|TRBJ1-2
CASRPWGGPPRYGYTF
TGTGCCAGCAGACCCTGGGGGGGGCCCCCTAGGTATGGCTACACCTTC
>-|-|TRBV7-9|TRBJ2-1
CASSGGDYNEQFF
TGTGCCAGCAGCGGAGGGGACTACAATGAGCAGTTCTTC
>-|TRBD2|TRBV6-2/TRBV6-3|TRBJ2-2
CASSYFRPSSGGNNTGELFF
TGTGCCAGCAGTTACTTCCGTCCTTCTAGCGGGGGTAATAACACCGGGGAGCTGTTTTTT
>few|TRBD2|TRBV12-3/TRBV12-4|TRBJ2-1
CASKRRGTSGYNEQFF
TGTGCCAGCAAGAGACGGGGGACTAGCGGCTACAATGAGCAGTTCTTC
>-|TRBD2|TRBV28|TRBJ2-7
CASREGITISEQYF
TGTGCCAGTAGGGAGGGGATTACGATTAGCGAGCAGTACTTC
>-|-|TRBV12-3/TRBV12-4|TRBJ1-1
CASSLNPDEAFF
TGTGCCAGCAGTTTGAATCCAGATGAAGCTTTCTTT
>few|-|TRBV9|TRBJ2-7
CASSVEERVSYEQYF
TGTGCCAGCAGCGTAGAAGAGCGGGTTTCCTACGAGCAGTACTTC
>few|-|TRBV6-1|TRBJ1-3
CASSPRVKGGRDTIYF
TGTGCCAGCAGCCCCCGGGTCAAGGGAGGACGAGACACCATATATTTT
>-|TRBD2|TRBV29-1|TRBJ2-1
CSVERSGGGEQFF
TGCAGCGTTGAAAGATCGGGGGGAGGTGAGCAGTTCTTC
>-|TRBD1|TRBV5-1|TRBJ2-1
CASSLRRTGGEVFYNEQFF
TGCGCCAGCAGCTTACGACGGACAGGGGGCGAAGTATTCTACAATGAGCAGTTCTTC
>-|TRBD2|TRBV24-1|TRBJ2-1
CATSDLALAGGPTEQFF
TGTGCCACCAGTGATTTGGCACTAGCGGGAGGGCCTACTGAGCAGTTCTTC
>-|-|TRBV7-9|TRBJ2-1
CASSYGTAREQFF
TGTGCCAGCAGCTATGGGACCGCGCGGGAGCAGTTCTTC
>-|-|TRBV20-1|TRBJ2-7
CSATGTQRDEQYF
TGCAGTGCGACCGGGACGCAGCGGGACGAGCAGTACTTC
>few|-|TRBV12-3/TRBV12-4|TRBJ2-4
CASSLGEGNIQYF
TGTGCCAGCAGTTTAGGAGAGGGGAACATTCAGTACTTC
>few|-|TRBV20-1|TRBJ1-5
CSARDLGRGSNQPQHF
TGCAGTGCTAGAGATCTAGGACGGGGTAGCAATCAGCCCCAGCATTTT
>few|TRBD1|TRBV5-5|TRBJ1-5
CASSDQGGGNQPQHF
TGTGCCAGCAGCGACCAGGGGGGGGGCAATCAGCCCCAGCATTTT
>-|TRBD1|TRBV12-3/TRBV12-4|TRBJ2-5
CASTSLVDDRAHQETQYF
TGTGCCAGCACCTCATTGGTTGACGACAGGGCTCACCAAGAGACCCAGTACTTC
>-|-|TRBV7-2|TRBJ2-7
CASSVRPLATPYEQYF
TGTGCCAGCAGCGTCCGCCCTCTAGCGACTCCCTACGAGCAGTACTTC
>few|-|TRBV6-2/TRBV6-3|TRBJ2-1
CASKEADYSYNEQFF
TGTGCCAGCAAGGAGGCGGACTACTCCTACAATGAGCAGTTCTTC
>few|TRBD1|TRBV20-1|TRBJ1-4
CSAGTGANEKLFF
TGCAGTGCGGGGACAGGGGCTAATGAAAAACTGTTTTTT
>-|-|TRBV21-1|TRBJ2-5
CARVRETQYF
TGTGCCAGGGTCAGAGAGACCCAGTACTTC
>-|TRBD1|TRBV12-3/TRBV12-4|TRBJ2-1
CASSHRGRSYNEQFF
TGTGCCAGCAGTCACAGGGGCAGGTCCTACAATGAGCAGTTCTTC
>few|TRBD2|TRBV5-1|TRBJ2-2
CASSWTSGSTGELFF
TGCGCCAGCAGCTGGACTAGCGGGAGCACCGGGGAGCTGTTTTTT
>-|-|TRBV18|TRBJ1-3
CASSREVPADSGNTIYF
TGTGCCAGCTCACGAGAGGTCCCGGCGGACTCTGGAAACACCATATATTTT
>many|-|TRBV15|TRBJ1-3
CATSRDLGKEITGNTIYF
TGTGCCACCAGCAGAGATTTGGGCAAGGAGATCACTGGAAACACCATATATTTT
>-|-|TRBV14|TRBJ1-1
CASSVVLNTEAFF
TGTGCCAGCAGTGTGGTTTTGAACACTGAAGCTTTCTTT
>few|-|TRBV20-1|TRBJ2-7
CSAERGQAYELYF
TGCAGTGCTGAGAGAGGTCAGGCTTACGAGTTGTACTTC
>few|-|TRBV5-1|TRBJ2-7
CASSLGTYRERVYEQYF
TGCGCCAGCAGCTTGGGAACCTATAGGGAGAGGGTCTACGAGCAGTACTTC
>-|-|TRBV7-6|TRBJ2-1
CASSPGTTYNEQFF
TGTGCCAGCAGCCCAGGGACAACCTACAATGAGCAGTTCTTC
>-|-|TRBV7-7|TRBJ2-7
CASSLGVASEQYF
TGTGCCAGCAGCTTAGGGGTTGCTAGTGAGCAGTACTTC